This T cell receptor (beta chain) was sequenced during a study of T cell responses to AZD1222 COVID-19 vaccine. Profiled with immunoSEQ multiplex PCR; TCRdb holds only in-frame clones, not every one. The sample has more than 95,000 clones, over 75% seen once. Remarks on this clone: Antigen unknown.

Study-level points and caveats: Spike-specific TCR breadth and depth both grew after two AZD1222 doses.

Germline loops: CDR1 MGHRA, CDR2 YSYEKL. The CDR3 length is 15 residues. Trimming cost V 4 bases and J 0 bases, with 10 bases left between them. The rearrangement joins TRBV4-1 to TRBJ1-5; a weak D match, TRBD1 (5 bases). The sequences come from peripheral blood, collected on day 0 of AZD1222 vaccination. The TCR was taken from an adult in good health. The CDR3 DNA follows: TGCGCCAGCAGCCGAAGGACAAATAGCAATCAGCCCCAGCATTTT. Its protein is CASSRRTNSNQPQHF.